This TCR beta chain is drawn from a study of shared clonotypes between healthy human individuals (TCRdb year 2020). About the study as a whole: A couple of women and a few men aged 18 to 49 years were included in the cohort. For each donor, CD4 naive and CD4 memory were each given three plates, CD8 naive was given two plates, and CD8 memory was given one plate. Blood TCR repertoires of about 5 healthy adults were deeply sequenced to estimate repertoire size and the extent of clonotype sharing between individuals. To increase sequencing depth and limit assay-specific biases, TCR repertoire library preparation and sequencing were carried out by different laboratories using diverse techniques. Between about 0.85 and 9.5 billion PBMCs per donor were obtained by leukapheresis.

V is reduced by 0 bases and J by 2 bases, leaving a spacing of 10 bases between them. The CDR3 sequence holds 16 residues, the cysteine and phenylalanine included. The only DNA kept is the CDR3, 48 bases in frame from the first base. The germline V gene gives CDR1 as ENHRY and CDR2 as SYGVKD. About this clone itself: Its antigen is unknown. Nothing much larger sits one base from this clone, and base qualities are not available.

Broader findings and caveats from the paper: Incomplete sequencing was indicated by rarefaction of sorted-subset datasets, despite the large sequencing depth. Pairwise subsampling indicated that sequencing depth was expected to affect the degree of clonotype sharing among donors. Compared with non-shared clonotypes, clonotypes shared by all four sorted-subset donors had higher generation probabilities. Sampling was restricted to blood, and TCR repertoires in tissues likely differ from the TCR repertoires found in blood. The genetic and exposure-history diversity represented was limited by the small number of donors. When several donors were compared, the shared fraction of clonotypes was about 5.5% for naive CD4, 3.5% to 4% for naive CD8, roughly 2.3% for memory CD4, and less than 0.45% for memory CD8. Naive subsets generally had larger estimated clonotype richness than memory subsets.

TCR CDR3 regions were amplified from genomic DNA by multiplex PCR using the deep immunoSEQ assay. Extracted genomic DNA from each cell subset was distributed evenly across all wells of several immunoSEQ 96-well plates, and each plate was treated as a replicate. Each replicate PCR for sorted subsets received roughly 200 ng genomic DNA, equal to about 30,000 T cell genomes. Purified libraries were quantified with a Qubit 3.0 fluorometer, sized on a Bioanalyzer 2100, and re-quantified with the KAPA Library Quantification kit. A separate single-read 150-cycle Illumina NextSeq 550 flow cell was used to sequence each immunoSEQ 96-well plate. The source study handled its data this way. The immunoSEQ output contained only junctional sequences without quality scores, so filtering could not match that applied to full-length reads. To assign V/J genes and CDR3, sequences were annotated using PyIR, a Python wrapper for IgBLAST v1.9, with IMGT germline references. Any read was removed if the V/J assignment was weak (E-value above 1e-6), the CDR3 was missing, or the read contained stop codons, out-of-frame junctions, or ambiguous translated residues. A V3J clonotype was defined by an identical inferred V gene, J gene, and CDR3 amino acid sequence. Percentage overlap between repertoires was computed as shared unique clonotypes divided by the size of the smaller repertoire. RTK rarefaction, the Chao1 estimator, and Recon v2.1 estimates of unobserved clonotypes were used to assess repertoire richness. OLGA was used to compute generation probabilities for all TCRbeta clonotypes that the gDNA method yielded from a few donors. In TCRdb, the immuneACCESS table is reduced to in-frame sequences with V and J assigned. These tables do not hold every clone; where another copy was compared, an unresolved V gene accounts for under half, and the others remain unexplained. The V and J calls and clone size are taken from that table; D and trimming were inferred from the DNA. The sample data list under 1 million clones, and about 92% of these were observed just once. 20% to 30% of the sample goes to the ten largest clones.

CD8 naive samples were obtained by positive selection for CCR7 among CD45RO-negative cells, yielding a CD45RA+CCR7+ population from which TemRA cells were excluded. The donors were healthy, HIV-negative adults who had no recently reported acute infections or vaccinations. Every donor was a Caucasian adult residing in Nashville, Tennessee, USA. Blood was obtained by leukapheresis, after which PBMCs were separated by Ficoll-Histopaque density gradient centrifugation and cryopreserved in liquid nitrogen vapor phase. Purity and quantity of every magnetically sorted T cell population were checked by analytical flow cytometry. Each sorted fraction had its genomic DNA isolated and then quantified by UV absorbance on a Nanodrop 2000c.

This chain joins TRBV10-3 to TRBJ2-2; a tentative D call is TRBD1 (6 bases match). This clonotype was obtained from a man aged 25-45 years in good health. Sequencing input: naive CD8+ T cells sorted from blood. Reading the label with the study, this specimen's cell subset or site is: CD45RA+CCR7+. The DNA sequence reads TGTGCCATCAGTGAGTCTGGGACACCTAACACCGGGGAGCTGTTTTTT. This codes for CAISESGTPNTGELFF.